The clone carrying this T cell receptor (beta chain) was seen many times. The antigen is unknown. Time point meaning: newly diagnosed GD, antithyroid drugs for less than 3 months. Extracted PBMC RNA gave rise to the TCR library. Diagnoses of Graves' disease were made by American Thyroid Association guidelines. The CDR3 extends over 16 amino acids. After removal of 4 bases from V and 1 base from J, the junction contained 7 bases not matched to a gene. Looked up from germline, CDR1 is MDHEN and CDR2 is SYDVKM. The data originate from a study of regulatory T cells in long-lasting Graves disease. Study background: Graves' patients who were just diagnosed had used antithyroid drugs for under 3 months. Overall study results and limits: Whereas new patients shared 966 public clonotypes, persistent patients shared more, at approximately 2,500.

Construction of TCR beta libraries relied on iRepertoire HTBI primers and on Arm-PCR targeting CDR3 regions. MiXCR was run by TCRdb on the multiplex PCR reads, yielding one entry per CDR3 protein. The sample consists of around 470,000 distinct CDR3 sequences, 11% to 15% of them appearing once. These same records also appear under a second study, on T cells in Graves' hyperthyroidism and ophthalmopathy. That source reports: The TCR CDR3 first-round RT-PCR relied on the HTBI primer set.

The rearrangement links TRBV28 to TRBJ2-3, with 8 bases lining up with TRBD1. The sample consisted of peripheral blood mononuclear cells (PBMCs), taken at new diagnosis, from a patient treated with antithyroid drugs. This receptor was taken from a woman between 45 and 60 years old with Graves disease. Here the CDR3 DNA reads TGTGCCAGCAGTTCCGGACAGGGTGGAGGCACAGATACGCAGTATTTT. The encoded protein is CASSSGQGGGTDTQYF.